Following are 11 T cell receptor beta chains from one sample sequenced in a study of Ad26.COV2.S vaccination and SARS-CoV-2 variants. Treatment reported: around 19 received Ad26.COV2.S at low or high dose, single or two shots; roughly five received placebo; per-sample allocation not given. Samples analyzed were those drawn on day 63 after the first vaccine or placebo injection. Sequencing used immunoSEQ multiplex PCR; TCRdb keeps in-frame clones, though not all of them. The top ten hold approximately 5% of the sample, which has about 350,000 clones, around 88% seen once. The source was peripheral blood, collected in a trial of Ad26.COV2.S vaccine versus placebo. Receptor source: a person between 18 and 59 years old who received the Ad26.COV2.S COVID-19 vaccine or a placebo.

The chain recombines TRBV7-2 with TRBJ2-5; D uncertain. Germline assignment: CDR1 SGHTA and CDR2 FQGNSA. The V gene lost 5 bases and the J gene lost 1 base, with 11 bases spanning the gap. This CDR3 is built from 14 residues. The CDR3: CASSRDFVQETQYF. CDR3 sequence (DNA): TGTGCCAGCAGCCGCGACTTTGTCCAAGAGACCCAGTACTTC.

J is TRBJ2-2 and V is TRBV7-9; D could derive from TRBD1 or TRBD2 (5 bases each). Germline CDR1 is SEHNR and CDR2 is FQNEAQ (reference sequence). Trimming took off 2 bases at V and 3 bases at J, with 16 bases between the two ends. The CDR3 consists of 17 residues. CDR3 in amino acids: CASSLSVRVSDTGELFF. DNA for the CDR3: TGTGCCAGCAGCTTATCGGTCAGGGTTAGCGACACCGGGGAGCTGTTTTTT.

This chain connects TRBV19 to TRBJ2-3; 12 bases line up with TRBD2. J was trimmed by 4 bases and V by 5 bases; bases with no gene match: 7. CDR1 is LNHDA, CDR2 SQIVND, per germline (reference sequence). The CDR3 spans 16 residues. CDR3 residues: CASSPGLAGFSDTQYF. The CDR3 DNA sequence: TGTGCCAGTAGTCCCGGACTAGCGGGATTCTCAGATACGCAGTATTTT. The whole variable domain, filled in from reference TRBV19 and TRBJ2-3, reads DGGITQSPKYLFRKEGQNVTLSCEQNLNHDAMYWYRQDPGQGLRLIYYSQIVNDFQKGDIAEGYSVSREKKESFPLTVTSAQKNPTAFYLCASSPGLAGFSDTQYFGPGTRLTVL.

The chain combines TRBV6-2 or TRBV6-3 with TRBJ2-2; 11 nucleotides agree with TRBD2. The CDR3 is 17 residues long. V dropped 2 bases and J dropped 4; count of bases not matched to a gene: 6. CDR1 is MNHEY and CDR2 is SVGEGT in the germline V gene. The CDR3 DNA reads as TGTGCCAGCAGTTACGCTACTAGCGGGGGACGCACCGGGGAGCTGTTTTTT. The encoded protein is CASSYATSGGRTGELFF.

The chain links TRBV6-6 to TRBJ2-7, with D possibly being TRBD1 or TRBD2 (5 bases each). Germline V gene sequence: CDR1 MNHNY, CDR2 SVGAGI (reference sequence). Trimming cost V 0 bases and J 3 bases, with 15 bases left between them. The CDR3 runs 16 residues. The CDR3 DNA reads TGTGCCAGCAGTTACTCGGGGACCCTTCCTAACTACGAGCAGTACTTC. Translation gives CASSYSGTLPNYEQYF.

V gene TRBV27 combines with J gene TRBJ1-2; D perhaps matches TRBD1 (6 bases). The CDR3 is 14 amino acids. V was clipped by 2 bases and J by 3 bases, with 10 bases between them. Germline CDR1 and CDR2: MNHEY and SMNVEV (reference sequence). The CDR3 nucleotides read TGTGCCAGCAGTTTAACAGGGATAGACTATGGCTACACCTTC. This codes for CASSLTGIDYGYTF.

The rearrangement joins TRBV5-1 to TRBJ2-3; D tentatively fits TRBD1 or TRBD2 (5 bases each). Trimming took 4 bases from V and 3 from J, leaving 12 bases between them. The germline V gene has CDR1 SGHRS and CDR2 YFSETQ. The CDR3 sequence is 14 residues long. As DNA, the CDR3 is TGCGCCAGCAGCCTTGGGACCCGAACAGATACGCAGTATTTT. Its protein product is CASSLGTRTDTQYF.

The chain uses TRBV5-1 and TRBJ2-2; 7 bases map to TRBD1. The germline V gene encodes CDR1 SGHRS and CDR2 YFSETQ. V trimming: 6 bases; J trimming: 4 bases; junction bases outside the gene matches: 6. The CDR3 runs 14 residues. In DNA, the CDR3 is TGCGCCAGCACGACAGGGCATGTCACCGGGGAGCTGTTTTTT. This sequence encodes CASTTGHVTGELFF.

V and J are TRBV7-9 and TRBJ2-7; either TRBD1 or TRBD2 may supply D (6 bases each). Trimming pared 5 bases from V and 4 bases from J, leaving 15 bases between. Germline V lookup: CDR1 SEHNR, CDR2 FQNEAQ (reference sequence). This CDR3 has 14 residues. In DNA form, the CDR3 reads TGTGCCAGCAGCCCGACGGGGGCCCGTTACGAGCAGTACTTC. It yields the protein CASSPTGARYEQYF.

The V gene is TRBV5-1, the J gene TRBJ1-1; 10 nucleotides align to TRBD1. Germline V CDR1 and CDR2: SGHRS, YFSETQ. V lost 4 bases and J lost 0; bases outside the gene matches: 6. The CDR3 contains 16 residues. CDR3 amino acids: CASSPRTGGMNTEAFF. CDR3 in DNA: TGCGCCAGCAGCCCTCGGACAGGGGGGATGAACACTGAAGCTTTCTTT.

The chain combines TRBV19 with TRBJ1-1; 7 nucleotides align to TRBD1. There are 15 residues in the CDR3. Germline CDR1 LNHDA, CDR2 SQIVND (reference sequence). Trimming removed 3 bases from V and 6 bases from J; junction bases left unmatched: 10. CDR3 sequence reads: CASSMDIRGSAEAFF. The CDR3 coding sequence is TGTGCCAGTAGTATGGACATCAGGGGGTCCGCTGAAGCTTTCTTT.